Listed below are T cell receptor beta chains from one sample, sequenced in a study of cytomegalovirus exposure and HLA in healthy donors. Generated by immunoSEQ multiplex PCR, the TCRdb table keeps only in-frame clones and is missing some. The sample holds 120,000 or so clones, over 60% seen once. The sequencing input was PBMCs. The receptors were gathered from a woman in her 30s in good health and CMV-seronegative. Each CDR3 is given with its conserved first and last residue. The D gene is left open where the match is weak. Where a row states a size, it is once, few, many or the class of an expanded clone; other rows omit it.

NA | NA | TRBJ2-2 | TRBV5-4 | CASRTRVEAGELFF | TGTGCCAGCAGGACCAGGGTAGAGGCCGGGGAGCTGTTTTTT
NA | NA | TRBJ2-7 | TRBV18 | CASSPVDKYEQYF | TGTGCCAGCTCACCCGTTGACAAATACGAGCAGTACTTC
NA | NA | TRBJ1-1 | TRBV6-5 | CASSYSRGPTEAFF | TGTGCCAGCAGTTACTCCAGGGGCCCCACTGAAGCTTTCTTT
NA | NA | TRBJ1-5 | TRBV6-1 | CASKPTGNQPQHF | TGTGCCAGCAAGCCGACAGGAAACCAGCCCCAGCATTTT
NA | TRBD1 | TRBJ2-7 | TRBV9 | CASSVWAGGYEQYF | TGTGCCAGCAGCGTATGGGCAGGGGGCTACGAGCAGTACTTC
once | TRBD1 | TRBJ2-7 | TRBV6-6 | CASSYSDRGYEQYF | TGTGCCAGCAGTTACTCGGACAGGGGTTACGAGCAGTACTTC
once | TRBD1 | TRBJ1-5 | TRBV6-5 | CASSLGQGSQPQHF | TGTGCCAGCAGCCTAGGACAGGGGTCTCAGCCCCAGCATTTT
NA | TRBD2 | TRBJ2-2 | TRBV7-6 | CASSKGASGYTGELFF | TGTGCCAGCAGCAAAGGCGCTAGCGGTTACACCGGGGAGCTGTTTTTT
NA | NA | TRBJ2-2 | TRBV15 | CATSRDRDRELFF | TGTGCCACCAGCAGAGACAGGGACAGGGAGCTGTTTTTT
NA | TRBD2 | TRBJ2-7 | TRBV30 | CAWDNSGRADEQYF | TGTGCCTGGGATAATAGCGGGAGGGCTGACGAGCAGTACTTC
NA | TRBD1 | TRBJ2-7 | TRBV6-1 | CASPRGYEQYF | TGTGCCAGCCCCAGGGGGTACGAGCAGTACTTC
NA | TRBD1 | TRBJ2-7 | TRBV4-3 | CASSHGQGREQYF | TGCGCCAGCAGCCATGGACAGGGACGCGAGCAGTACTTC
NA | TRBD1 | TRBJ1-6 | TRBV7-2 | CASSYLPGQGAFNSPLHF | TGTGCCAGCAGCTACCTACCGGGACAGGGGGCGTTTAATTCACCCCTCCACTTT
NA | NA | TRBJ2-3 | TRBV13 | CASSLFGLTDTQYF | TGTGCCAGCAGCTTATTCGGACTCACAGATACGCAGTATTTT
NA | TRBD1 | TRBJ2-7 | TRBV2 | CASSTGDVSKLAYSEQYF | TGTGCCAGCAGTACAGGGGACGTTTCGAAATTAGCGTACAGCGAGCAGTACTTC
NA | TRBD1 | TRBJ1-4 | TRBV4-3 | CASSQLNPGQGKEELFF | TGCGCCAGCAGCCAGCTAAACCCGGGACAGGGGAAAGAGGAACTGTTTTTT
NA | NA | TRBJ2-6 | TRBV19 | CASSSPGTGANVLTF | TGTGCCAGTAGTAGCCCGGGTACTGGGGCCAACGTCCTGACTTTC
NA | TRBD1 | TRBJ1-2 | TRBV11-2 | CASSLGTGDGGYTF | TGTGCCAGCAGCTTAGGGACAGGGGATGGTGGCTACACCTTC
NA | NA | TRBJ1-1 | TRBV4-1 | CASSQDGRNTEAFF | TGCGCCAGCAGCCAAGATGGTAGGAACACTGAAGCTTTCTTT
NA | NA | TRBJ2-7 | TRBV5-1 | CASSLGGRGRYEQYF | TGCGCCAGCAGCTTGGGTGGCAGGGGAAGGTACGAGCAGTACTTC
once | TRBD1 | TRBJ2-5 | TRBV18 | CASSRGTGKETQYF | TGTGCCAGCTCACGAGGGACAGGGAAAGAGACCCAGTACTTC
NA | NA | TRBJ2-7 | TRBV28 | CASANRNSPYEQYF | TGTGCCAGCGCAAACAGGAACTCCCCCTACGAGCAGTACTTC
NA | NA | TRBJ1-5 | TRBV4-1 | CASSQVPNQPQHF | TGCGCCAGCAGCCAAGTCCCAAATCAGCCCCAGCATTTT
NA | NA | TRBJ2-5 | TRBV2 | CATHGQFQETQYF | TGTGCCACCCACGGACAGTTCCAAGAGACCCAGTACTTC
once | TRBD1 | TRBJ2-7 | TRBV10-3 | CAISESRTGGYEQYF | TGTGCCATCAGTGAGTCGAGGACAGGGGGCTACGAGCAGTACTTC
NA | NA | TRBJ1-2 | TRBV6-5 | CASSYNSYYGYTF | TGTGCCAGCAGTTACAACTCCTACTATGGCTACACCTTC
NA | TRBD2 | TRBJ2-3 | TRBV30 | CAWKAGGADTQYF | TGTGCCTGGAAAGCGGGAGGGGCGGATACGCAGTATTTT
NA | TRBD1 | TRBJ2-7 | TRBV6-5 | CASSLWGQSDEQYF | TGTGCCAGCTCCCTTTGGGGACAGAGCGACGAGCAGTACTTC
few | NA | TRBJ2-7 | TRBV11-1 | CASSPAVGDEQYF | TGTGCCAGCAGCCCCGCGGTTGGTGACGAGCAGTACTTC
NA | NA | TRBJ2-7 | TRBV7-9 | CASSFLSAEGSYEQYF | TGTGCCAGCAGCTTCCTCTCAGCGGAGGGCTCCTACGAGCAGTACTTC